A single sample gave rise to the 19 T cell receptor beta chains below, sequenced in a study of CD8 T cells in ankylosing spondylitis (dated by TCRdb to about 2017). Library generation was performed with 5' RACE. The sequencing machine was an Illumina HiSeq 2500. The public reads were reprocessed in TCRdb via fastp at Q25 and MiXCR, keeping in-frame beta chains. When rows share a CDR3 protein, they turn into one entry using the most common DNA and genes. This sample is represented by about 190,000 distinct CDR3 sequences; roughly 13% of them were singletons. Approximately 10% of the sample comes from the top ten. Sequenced: blood, either unsorted or a sorted T cell fraction (not recorded which). These receptors all come from a female donor with ankylosing spondylitis or in good health (not recorded which).

This clonotype occurred many times. The rearrangement uses TRBV5-4 and TRBJ2-5, with unresolved D. The germline V and J ends were trimmed by 4 bases and 1 base, with 14 bases remaining between them. This CDR3 contains 15 residues. Germline assignment: CDR1 SGHNT and CDR2 YYREEE (reference sequence). The CDR3 here is CASSLPLAGQETQYF. As DNA, the CDR3 is TGTGCCAGCAGCCTCCCCCTGGCCGGCCAAGAGACCCAGTACTTC.

CDR3 nucleotides: TGTGCCAGTAGTATGTCAGAGACCCAGTACTTC. Encoded protein: CASSMSETQYF. The rearrangement links TRBV19 to TRBJ2-5; no clear D. The germline V gene has CDR1 LNHDA and CDR2 SQIVND (reference sequence). The length of the CDR3 is 11 residues. V was trimmed by 3 bases and J by 4 bases, leaving 3 bases between them.

At least ten counts were recorded for this clonotype. The V gene is TRBV6-5, the J gene TRBJ2-4; D is unresolved. From germline, CDR1 is MNHEY and CDR2 SVGAGI. There are 17 residues in the CDR3. The V gene lost 0 bases and the J gene lost 1 base, with 13 bases spanning the gap. The CDR3 DNA reads as TGTGCCAGCAGTTACTCAAGCCCGATGACGGCCAAAAACATTCAGTACTTC. It specifies CASSYSSPMTAKNIQYF.

The chain recombines TRBV18 with TRBJ2-6, with a weak D call TRBD1 (5 bases). The V and J ends lost 5 bases and 0 bases respectively, with 11 bases between them. CDR3 length: 16 amino acids. Looked up from germline, CDR1 is KGHSH and CDR2 is LQKENI. The CDR3, as DNA: TGTGCCAGCTCAGTACGACAGTCCTCTGGGGCCAACGTCCTGACTTTC. This gives the protein CASSVRQSSGANVLTF.

This clonotype was detected ten times or more. This sequence joins TRBV5-1 and TRBJ2-5; 7 bases fit TRBD1. From germline, CDR1 is SGHRS and CDR2 YFSETQ. The CDR3 consists of 13 residues. The J segment lost 5 bases and the V segment lost 4 bases, leaving 5 bases of the junction unmatched. CDR3 region: CASSGDRGETQYF. The CDR3 coding sequence is TGCGCCAGCAGCGGGGACAGAGGGGAGACCCAGTACTTC.

The chain uses TRBV3-1 and TRBJ2-1; D is ambiguous. V gave up 3 bases and J gave up 5 bases, with 11 bases separating them. The V gene's germline CDR1 is LGHDT and CDR2 YNNKEL (reference sequence). CDR3 length: 14 residues. CDR3: CASSQTRFDNEQFF. Written as DNA, the CDR3 is TGTGCCAGCAGCCAGACCAGATTTGACAATGAGCAGTTCTTC.

This clonotype came up many times. The J gene is TRBJ2-5, the V gene TRBV5-1, with D possibly being TRBD1 (5 bases). This CDR3 region has 15 residues. CDR1 and CDR2 from the germline V gene are SGHRS and YFSETQ. Trimming stripped 1 base from V and 1 base from J, with 11 bases between. The CDR3 nucleotides are TGCGCCAGCAGCTTGTTCGGACAAGTCCAAGAGACCCAGTACTTC. It translates to CASSLFGQVQETQYF.

This clonotype was seen at least ten times. This chain links TRBV5-1 with TRBJ1-4; D is ambiguous. V was shortened by 0 bases and J by 3 bases, with 15 bases between the two germline ends. Germline V CDR1 and CDR2: SGHRS, YFSETQ. The CDR3 runs to 17 residues. The CDR3 loop reads CASSLVPPAAPNEKLFF. CDR3 in DNA: TGCGCCAGCAGCTTGGTGCCACCTGCCGCCCCTAATGAAAAACTGTTTTTT.

The table lists this clonotype with a few counts. A single base separates this from a much larger clone, so it may be a read error. The CDR3 bases are TGCTGTGCTCCAATCCGACCCGCGGCAGACACCGGGGAGCTGTTTTTT. The encoded protein is CCAPIRPAADTGELFF. The rearrangement joins TRBV20-1 to TRBJ2-2; no clear D gene. Germline lookup yields CDR1 DFQATT and CDR2 SNEGSKA (reference sequence). CDR3 length equals 16 residues.

This clonotype was detected a few times. The CDR3 DNA follows: TGTGCCAGCAGTAAAAACTGGGTGTCGCAAGAGACCCAGTACTTC. It codes for CASSKNWVSQETQYF. The chain couples TRBV6-1 to TRBJ2-5; D not resolved. The germline V gene encodes CDR1 MNHNS and CDR2 SASEGT. The CDR3 extends over 15 amino acids. Trimming took off 5 bases at V and 2 bases at J, with 15 bases between the two ends.

In its sample, this clonotype was seen a few times. The genes are TRBV19 and TRBJ2-2; D perhaps matches TRBD1 (6 bases). Germline V CDR1 and CDR2: LNHDA, SQIVND (reference sequence). This CDR3 has 15 amino acids. V was shortened by 5 bases and J by 5 bases, with 15 bases between the two germline ends. The CDR3 bases are TGTGCCAGTAGTGTAAAGGACAGAAGTACCGGGGAGCTGTTTTTT. It codes for CASSVKDRSTGELFF.

Turning to this clonotype: The junction departs from the called germline gene at one end, perhaps through a read error. This rearrangement joins TRBV7-8 to TRBJ2-7; D possibly corresponds to TRBD2 (5 bases). The CDR3 totals 13 residues. The germline CDR1 and CDR2 sequences are SGHVS and FQNEAQ. The CDR3 is CASSPTGSYGQYF. CDR3 DNA: TGTGCCAGCAGCCCAACGGGATCCTACGGGCAGTACTTC.

This clonotype occurred many times. The chain recombines TRBV20-1 with TRBJ1-1; TRBD1 agrees at 11 bases. Trimming removed 0 bases from V and 9 bases from J; junction bases left unmatched: 3. The germline gives CDR1 DFQATT, CDR2 SNEGSKA (reference sequence). The CDR3 has 13 residues. CDR3 in amino acids: CSARDGDRGKAFF. Written as DNA, the CDR3 is TGCAGTGCTAGAGATGGGGACAGGGGGAAAGCTTTCTTT.

This clonotype was picked up many times. The chain recombines TRBV20-1 with TRBJ1-3; D is unclear. There are 14 residues in the CDR3. V dropped 3 bases and J dropped 4 bases, with 13 bases sitting between them. The germline V gene has CDR1 DFQATT and CDR2 SNEGSKA (reference sequence). CDR3 DNA: TGCAGTGCTAGGGTAGGGCGAGAAGGAAACACCATATATTTT. Encoded protein: CSARVGREGNTIYF.

At least ten counts were recorded for this clonotype. The chain links TRBV11-1 to TRBJ2-5; D is undetermined. CDR3 length: 15 amino acids. Trimming took off 5 bases at V and 4 bases at J, with 17 bases between the two ends. In germline, CDR1 is SGHAT, CDR2 FQDESV (reference sequence). The DNA for the CDR3 is TGTGCCAGCAGCGTACAGCAATATAGCATAGAGACCCAGTACTTC. This sequence encodes CASSVQQYSIETQYF.

This clonotype was recorded at least ten times. This sequence joins TRBV29-1 and TRBJ2-1; possible D gene TRBD1, 7 bases. With 7 bases removed from V and 8 bases from J, the gap between germline ends came to 18 bases. The CDR3 spans 13 residues. CDR1 is SQVTM and CDR2 is ANQGSEA in the germline V gene. CDR3 loop: CSGQWRGQDEQFF. CDR3 DNA sequence: TGCAGCGGCCAATGGAGGGGGCAGGATGAGCAGTTCTTC.

This sequence joins TRBV7-2 and TRBJ2-5, with a possible D match to TRBD1 (6 bases). Germline values: CDR1 SGHTA, CDR2 FQGNSA. This CDR3 is 13 amino acids long. V gave up 5 bases and J gave up 5 bases, with 12 bases separating them. The CDR3 spells CASSLTGFETQYF. The DNA of the CDR3 is TGTGCCAGCAGCCTCACAGGGTTCGAGACCCAGTACTTC.

The table lists this clonotype with many counts. The chain combines TRBV5-1 with TRBJ1-6; D call uncertain. Germline CDR1 and CDR2: SGHRS and YFSETQ. The CDR3 totals 16 residues. Trimming removed 2 bases from V and 7 bases from J, with 16 bases in between. The CDR3: CASSLFYKQINSPLHF. DNA of the CDR3: TGCGCCAGCAGCTTATTCTATAAGCAGATAAATTCACCCCTCCACTTT.

Worth noting for this clonotype: A much larger clone is a single base away; this may be a read error. CDR3 bases: TGTGCCAGCAACGTAGCTCAGGGGGCCCATGAAAAACTGTTTTTT. Protein: CASNVAQGAHEKLFF. The chain couples TRBV9 to TRBJ1-4; 8 bases line up with TRBD1. Germline CDR1 is SGDLS and CDR2 is YYNGEE. The CDR3 contains 15 residues.